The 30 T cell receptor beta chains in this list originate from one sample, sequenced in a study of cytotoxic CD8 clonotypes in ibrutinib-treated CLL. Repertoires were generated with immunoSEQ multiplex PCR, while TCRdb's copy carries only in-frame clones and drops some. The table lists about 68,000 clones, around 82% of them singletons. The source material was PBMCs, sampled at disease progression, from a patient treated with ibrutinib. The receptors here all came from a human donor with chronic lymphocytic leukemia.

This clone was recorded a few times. The CDR3 nucleotides read TGCGCCAGCACGACGCTTAATCAGCCCCAGCATTTT. Its protein is CASTTLNQPQHF. The chain recombines TRBV10-1 with TRBJ1-5; D is unresolved. Looked up from germline, CDR1 is WNHNN and CDR2 is SYGVQD (reference sequence). This CDR3 spans 12 amino acids. The V gene lost 7 bases and the J gene lost 4 bases, with 8 bases spanning the gap.

Here the CDR3 DNA reads TGTGCCAGCTCCACGGTGTGGATGTCCTACGAGCAGTACTTC. The encoded protein is CASSTVWMSYEQYF. The rearrangement links TRBV19 to TRBJ2-7; D gene uncertain. This CDR3 region has 14 residues. The V and J ends lost 9 bases and 1 base respectively, with 16 bases between them. Germline lookup yields CDR1 LNHDA and CDR2 SQIVND (reference sequence).

CDR3 DNA: TGTGCCTGGGATCGACCGAACTCAGCCTACAATGAGCAGTTCTTC. Protein: CAWDRPNSAYNEQFF. V and J are TRBV30 and TRBJ2-1; D is uncertain. Germline loops: CDR1 GTSNPN, CDR2 SVGIG (reference sequence). Trimming took off 5 bases at V and 2 bases at J, with 16 bases between the two ends. The CDR3 runs to 15 residues.

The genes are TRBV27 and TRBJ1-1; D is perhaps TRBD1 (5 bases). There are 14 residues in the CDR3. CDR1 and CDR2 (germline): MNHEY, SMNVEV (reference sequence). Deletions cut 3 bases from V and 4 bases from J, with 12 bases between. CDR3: CASSFQGGSTEAFF. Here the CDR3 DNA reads TGTGCCAGCAGTTTCCAGGGTGGGAGCACTGAAGCTTTCTTT.

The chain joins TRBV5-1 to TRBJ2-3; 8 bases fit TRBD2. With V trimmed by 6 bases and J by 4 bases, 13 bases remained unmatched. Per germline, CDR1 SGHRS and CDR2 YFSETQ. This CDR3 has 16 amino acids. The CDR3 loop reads CASTFGGAGGSDTQYF. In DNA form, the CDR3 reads TGCGCCAGCACCTTCGGTGGGGCGGGGGGATCAGATACGCAGTATTTT.

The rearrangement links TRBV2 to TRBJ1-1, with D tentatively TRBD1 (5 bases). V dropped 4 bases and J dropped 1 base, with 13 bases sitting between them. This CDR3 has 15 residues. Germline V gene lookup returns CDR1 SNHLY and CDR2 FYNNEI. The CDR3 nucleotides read TGTGCCAGCAGTGCTCAAGGGGCCTCGAACACTGAAGCTTTCTTT. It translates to CASSAQGASNTEAFF.

CDR3 region: CASSSSTGVSYEQYF. Written as DNA, the CDR3 is TGCGCCAGCAGCTCTAGTACAGGGGTCTCCTACGAGCAGTACTTC. This chain joins TRBV4-1 and TRBJ2-7; 7 nucleotides line up with TRBD1. This CDR3 has 15 amino acids. The germline V gene encodes CDR1 MGHRA and CDR2 YSYEKL. The ends lost 5 bases at V and 0 bases at J; junction bases unmatched: 7.

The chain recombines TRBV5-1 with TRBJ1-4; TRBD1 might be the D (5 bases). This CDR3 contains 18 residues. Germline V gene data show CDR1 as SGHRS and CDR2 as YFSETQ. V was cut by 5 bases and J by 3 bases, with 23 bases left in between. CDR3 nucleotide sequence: TGCGCCAGCAGGGCAGGGCAGTTCCTGGTAAAGTCTAATGAAAAACTGTTTTTT. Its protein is CASRAGQFLVKSNEKLFF. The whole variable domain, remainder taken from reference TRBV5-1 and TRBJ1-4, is KAGVTQTPRYLIKTRGQQVTLSCSPISGHRSVSWYQQTPGQGLQFLFEYFSETQRNKGNFPGRFSGRQFSNSRSEMNVSTLELGDSALYLCASRAGQFLVKSNEKLFFGSGTQLSVL.

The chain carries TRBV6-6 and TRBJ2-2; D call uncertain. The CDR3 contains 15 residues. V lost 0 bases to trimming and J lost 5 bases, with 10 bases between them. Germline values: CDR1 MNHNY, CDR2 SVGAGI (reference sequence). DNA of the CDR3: TGTGCCAGCAGTTACTCGTCTGTGAGGACCGGGGAGCTGTTTTTT. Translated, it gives CASSYSSVRTGELFF.

CDR3 nucleotide sequence: TGTGCCAGCAGTTTGGCCGGGACGGCCAACACTGAAGCTTTCTTT. It encodes CASSLAGTANTEAFF. The chain joins TRBV27 to TRBJ1-1; possible D gene TRBD1, 5 bases. V lost 3 bases, J lost 2 bases, and 13 bases lay in between. The CDR3 contains 15 residues. Looked up from germline, CDR1 is MNHEY and CDR2 is SMNVEV (reference sequence).

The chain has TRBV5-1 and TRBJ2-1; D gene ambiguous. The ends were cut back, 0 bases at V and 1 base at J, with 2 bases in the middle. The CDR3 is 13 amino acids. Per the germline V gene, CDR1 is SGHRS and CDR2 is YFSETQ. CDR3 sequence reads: CASSLASYNEQFF. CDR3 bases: TGCGCCAGCAGCTTGGCTTCCTACAATGAGCAGTTCTTC.

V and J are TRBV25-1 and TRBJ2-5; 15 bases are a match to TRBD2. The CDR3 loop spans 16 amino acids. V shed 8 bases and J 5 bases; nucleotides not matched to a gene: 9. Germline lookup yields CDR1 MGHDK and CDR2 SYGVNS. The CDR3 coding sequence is TGTGCCAGCGGGGGACTAGCGGGGGGCCCGTGGGAGACCCAGTACTTC. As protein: CASGGLAGGPWETQYF.

CDR3 nucleotides: TGTGCCAGCAGCTCCCTGGGGGGGGCGGTTGAAAAACTGTTTTTT. Encoded protein: CASSSLGGAVEKLFF. The chain couples TRBV9 to TRBJ1-4, with D maybe TRBD1 (6 bases). The CDR3 runs to 15 residues. Germline V lookup: CDR1 SGDLS, CDR2 YYNGEE. The V end was cut by 4 bases, the J end by 7 bases, with 17 bases between.

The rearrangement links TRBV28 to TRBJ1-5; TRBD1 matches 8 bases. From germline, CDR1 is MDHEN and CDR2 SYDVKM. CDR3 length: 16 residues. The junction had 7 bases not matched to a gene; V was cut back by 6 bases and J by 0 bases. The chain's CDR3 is CASSRGTGPSNQPQHF. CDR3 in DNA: TGTGCCAGCAGCCGCGGGACAGGTCCTAGCAATCAGCCCCAGCATTTT.

The CDR3 loop reads CASSLLGTQDNEQFF. The CDR3 DNA reads as TGTGCCAGCAGCTTGCTCGGGACCCAAGACAATGAGCAGTTCTTC. This rearrangement joins TRBV5-4 to TRBJ2-1; perhaps D is TRBD1 or TRBD2 (5 bases each). In germline, CDR1 is SGHNT, CDR2 YYREEE (reference sequence). V shed 1 base and J shed 5 bases, with 13 bases lying between them. The CDR3 length is 15 residues. The whole variable domain, remainder taken from reference TRBV5-4 and TRBJ2-1, is ETGVTQSPTHLIKTRGQQVTLRCSSQSGHNTVSWYQQALGQGPQFIFQYYREEENGRGNFPPRFSGLQFPNYSSELNVNALELDDSALYLCASSLLGTQDNEQFFGPGTRLTVL.

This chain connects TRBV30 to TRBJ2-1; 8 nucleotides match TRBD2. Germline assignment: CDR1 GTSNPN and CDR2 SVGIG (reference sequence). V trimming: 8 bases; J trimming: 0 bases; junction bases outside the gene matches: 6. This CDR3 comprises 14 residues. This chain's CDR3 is CAGLSGSSYNEQFF. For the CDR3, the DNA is TGTGCCGGCCTAAGCGGGAGCTCCTACAATGAGCAGTTCTTC.

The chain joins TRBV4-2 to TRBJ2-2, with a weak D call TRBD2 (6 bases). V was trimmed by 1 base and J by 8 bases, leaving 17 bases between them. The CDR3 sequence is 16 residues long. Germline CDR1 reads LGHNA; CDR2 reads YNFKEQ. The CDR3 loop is CASSQGVGGGIGELFF. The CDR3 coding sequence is TGTGCCAGCAGCCAAGGAGTGGGGGGAGGAATTGGGGAGCTGTTTTTT.

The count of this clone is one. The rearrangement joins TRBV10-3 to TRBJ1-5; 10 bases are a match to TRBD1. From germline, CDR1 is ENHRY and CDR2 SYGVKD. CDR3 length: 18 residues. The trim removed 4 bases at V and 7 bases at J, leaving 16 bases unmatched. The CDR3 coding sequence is TGTGCCATCAGTGGCACGGGACAGGGGTTAGGGGGTAGGCAGCCCCAGCATTTT. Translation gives CAISGTGQGLGGRQPQHF.

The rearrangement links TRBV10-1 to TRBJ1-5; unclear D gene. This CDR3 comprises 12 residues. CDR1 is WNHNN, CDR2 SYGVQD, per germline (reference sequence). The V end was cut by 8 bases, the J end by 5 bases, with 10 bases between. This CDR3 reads CASSIDDQPQHF. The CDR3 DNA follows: TGCGCCAGCTCGATAGATGATCAGCCCCAGCATTTT.

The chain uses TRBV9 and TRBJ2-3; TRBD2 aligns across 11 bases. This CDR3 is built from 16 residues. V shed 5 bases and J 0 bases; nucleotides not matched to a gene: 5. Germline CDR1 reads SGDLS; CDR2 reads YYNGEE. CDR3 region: CASSWTSGRSTDTQYF. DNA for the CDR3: TGTGCCAGCAGTTGGACTAGCGGGCGGAGCACAGATACGCAGTATTTT.

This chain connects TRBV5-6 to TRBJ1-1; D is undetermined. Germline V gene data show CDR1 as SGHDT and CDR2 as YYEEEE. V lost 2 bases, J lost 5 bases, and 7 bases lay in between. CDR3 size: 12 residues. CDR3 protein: CASSLWKTEAFF. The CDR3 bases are TGTGCCAGCAGCTTATGGAAGACTGAAGCTTTCTTT.

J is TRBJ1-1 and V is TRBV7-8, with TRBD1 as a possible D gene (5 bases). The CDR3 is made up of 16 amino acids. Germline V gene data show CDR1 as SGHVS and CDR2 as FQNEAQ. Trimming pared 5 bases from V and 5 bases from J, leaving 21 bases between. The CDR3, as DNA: TGTGCCAGCAGCCCCTTAATGTCAGGGTACGGGACTGAAGCTTTCTTT. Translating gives CASSPLMSGYGTEAFF. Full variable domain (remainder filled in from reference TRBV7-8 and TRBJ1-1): GAGVSQSPRYKVAKRGQDVALRCDPISGHVSLFWYQQALGQGPEFLTYFQNEAQLDKSGLPSDRFFAERPEGSVSTLKIQRTQQEDSAVYLCASSPLMSGYGTEAFFGQGTRLTVV.

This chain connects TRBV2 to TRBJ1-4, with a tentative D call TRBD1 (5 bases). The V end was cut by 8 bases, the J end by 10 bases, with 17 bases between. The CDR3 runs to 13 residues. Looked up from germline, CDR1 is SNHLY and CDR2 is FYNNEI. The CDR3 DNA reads TGTGCCAGCTCATCCCAGGGTTATGGAAAACTGTTTTTT. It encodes CASSSQGYGKLFF.

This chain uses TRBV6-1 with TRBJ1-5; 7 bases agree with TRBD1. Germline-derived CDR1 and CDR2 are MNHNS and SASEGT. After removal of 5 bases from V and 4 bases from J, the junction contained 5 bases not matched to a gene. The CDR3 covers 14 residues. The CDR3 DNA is TGTGCCAGCAGTCACAGGGGTGGGAATCAGCCCCAGCATTTT. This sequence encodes CASSHRGGNQPQHF.

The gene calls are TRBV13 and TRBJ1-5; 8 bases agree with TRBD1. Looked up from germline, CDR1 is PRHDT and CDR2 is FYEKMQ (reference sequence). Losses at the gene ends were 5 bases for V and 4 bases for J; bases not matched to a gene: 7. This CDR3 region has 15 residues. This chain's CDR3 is CASSLRTGRNQPQHF. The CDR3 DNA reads TGTGCCAGCAGCCTTCGGACAGGGAGGAATCAGCCCCAGCATTTT.

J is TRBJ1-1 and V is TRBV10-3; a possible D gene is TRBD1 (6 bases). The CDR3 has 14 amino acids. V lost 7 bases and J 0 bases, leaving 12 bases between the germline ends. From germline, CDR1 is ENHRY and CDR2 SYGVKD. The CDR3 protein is CAINTGTVNTEAFF. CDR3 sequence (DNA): TGTGCCATCAATACAGGGACCGTGAACACTGAAGCTTTCTTT.

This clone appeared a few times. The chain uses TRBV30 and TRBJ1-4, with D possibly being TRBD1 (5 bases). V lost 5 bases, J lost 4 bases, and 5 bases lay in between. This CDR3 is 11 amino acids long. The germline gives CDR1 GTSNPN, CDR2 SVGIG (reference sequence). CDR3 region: CAWDSNEKLFF. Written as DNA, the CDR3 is TGTGCCTGGGACAGTAATGAAAAACTGTTTTTT.

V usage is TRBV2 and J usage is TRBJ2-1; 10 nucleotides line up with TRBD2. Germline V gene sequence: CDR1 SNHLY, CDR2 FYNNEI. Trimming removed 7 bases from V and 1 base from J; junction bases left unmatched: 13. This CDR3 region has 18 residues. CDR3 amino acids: CASIRGASGSRSYNEQFF. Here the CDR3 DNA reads TGTGCCAGCATCCGTGGGGCTAGCGGGAGTCGATCCTACAATGAGCAGTTCTTC.

CDR3 residues: CASSLSAGGNSPLHF. CDR3 sequence (DNA): TGCGCCAGCAGCTTGTCCGCAGGGGGTAATTCACCCCTCCACTTT. The chain has TRBV5-1 and TRBJ1-6, with 7 nucleotides matching TRBD1. CDR1 SGHRS and CDR2 YFSETQ come from the germline V gene. The CDR3 is 15 amino acids. J was trimmed by 6 bases and V by 1 base; bases with no gene match: 4.

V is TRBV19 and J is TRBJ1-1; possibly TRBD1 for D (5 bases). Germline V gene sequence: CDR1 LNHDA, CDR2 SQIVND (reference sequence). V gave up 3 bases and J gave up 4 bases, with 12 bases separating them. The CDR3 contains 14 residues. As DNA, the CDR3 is TGTGCCAGTAGTATTCTGGGACCGGTCACTGAAGCTTTCTTT. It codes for CASSILGPVTEAFF.